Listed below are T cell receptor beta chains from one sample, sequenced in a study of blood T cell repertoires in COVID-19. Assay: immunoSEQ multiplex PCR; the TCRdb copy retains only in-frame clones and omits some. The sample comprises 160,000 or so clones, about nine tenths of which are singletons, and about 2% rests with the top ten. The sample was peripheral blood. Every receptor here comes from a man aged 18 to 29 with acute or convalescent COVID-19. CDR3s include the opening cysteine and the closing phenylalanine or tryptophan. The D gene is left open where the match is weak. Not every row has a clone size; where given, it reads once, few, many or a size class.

CDR3 DNA: TGTGCCAGCAGCCACGTTACAGGGATTGAGCAGTTCTTC; CDR3 protein: CASSHVTGIEQFF; clone size: NA; V gene: TRBV3-1/TRBV3-2; D gene: NA; J gene: TRBJ2-1
CDR3 DNA: TGCGCCAGCAGCCAAGCCGGGGGTATGATCTATGGCTACACCTTC; CDR3 protein: CASSQAGGMIYGYTF; clone size: NA; V gene: TRBV4-1; D gene: NA; J gene: TRBJ1-2
CDR3 DNA: TGTGCCAGCTCACCCGGACAGGGCCCTTATGGCTACACCTTC; CDR3 protein: CASSPGQGPYGYTF; clone size: NA; V gene: TRBV18; D gene: TRBD1; J gene: TRBJ1-2
CDR3 DNA: TGTGCCAGCAGCTTATCCGGCGGGAGTGGGGAGACCCAGTACTTC; CDR3 protein: CASSLSGGSGETQYF; clone size: few; V gene: TRBV7-8; D gene: TRBD2; J gene: TRBJ2-5
CDR3 DNA: TGTGCCAGCAGCTTACGTTTCCAGGGTAGCACTGAAGCTTTCTTT; CDR3 protein: CASSLRFQGSTEAFF; clone size: NA; V gene: TRBV7-8; D gene: NA; J gene: TRBJ1-1
CDR3 DNA: TGTGCCAGTAGCGCCAGGGACAGAAAGGTGGCTGAGCAGTTCTTC; CDR3 protein: CASSARDRKVAEQFF; clone size: NA; V gene: TRBV19; D gene: TRBD1; J gene: TRBJ2-1
CDR3 DNA: TGCGCCAGCAGCGACGGACTAGCGGGCACAGATACGCAGTATTTT; CDR3 protein: CASSDGLAGTDTQYF; clone size: NA; V gene: TRBV5-1; D gene: TRBD2; J gene: TRBJ2-3
CDR3 DNA: TGTGCCAGCAGCGTATCTAGCGGGGGGCCTAACACCGGGGAGCTGTTTTTT; CDR3 protein: CASSVSSGGPNTGELFF; clone size: NA; V gene: TRBV9; D gene: TRBD2; J gene: TRBJ2-2
CDR3 DNA: TGCGCCAGCAGCCCCCTGGGGGGGGGTGTTTACAATGAGCAGTTCTTC; CDR3 protein: CASSPLGGGVYNEQFF; clone size: NA; V gene: TRBV5-1; D gene: TRBD2; J gene: TRBJ2-1
CDR3 DNA: TGTGCCAGTAGTCGACAGGGCGGAAATTCACCCCTCCACTTT; CDR3 protein: CASSRQGGNSPLHF; clone size: once; V gene: TRBV19; D gene: TRBD1; J gene: TRBJ1-6
CDR3 DNA: TGTGCCAGCAGTTCCTCGAGGGTTGAAGCTTTCTTT; CDR3 protein: CASSSSRVEAFF; clone size: once; V gene: TRBV6-5; D gene: NA; J gene: TRBJ1-1
CDR3 DNA: TGTGCCAGCAGTCGTGGACGGGGGATGGAAAAACTGTTTTTT; CDR3 protein: CASSRGRGMEKLFF; clone size: NA; V gene: TRBV6-2/TRBV6-3; D gene: NA; J gene: TRBJ1-4
CDR3 DNA: TGTGCCAGCAACGAAACGGGGGTCCTCGGGACAGGGCAAGAGACCCAGTACTTC; CDR3 protein: CASNETGVLGTGQETQYF; clone size: NA; V gene: TRBV6-4; D gene: TRBD1; J gene: TRBJ2-5
CDR3 DNA: TGTGCCAGCAGCTTAGCGGGTAGTAATGGCTACACCTTC; CDR3 protein: CASSLAGSNGYTF; clone size: NA; V gene: TRBV11-2; D gene: NA; J gene: TRBJ1-2
CDR3 DNA: TGTGCCAGCAGCCTGCAGAGGGGGCGAGACACTGAAGCTTTCTTT; CDR3 protein: CASSLQRGRDTEAFF; clone size: NA; V gene: TRBV9; D gene: TRBD1; J gene: TRBJ1-1
CDR3 DNA: TGTGCCAGTAGTATTGACAGGGCCATGAACACTGAAGCTTTCTTT; CDR3 protein: CASSIDRAMNTEAFF; clone size: NA; V gene: TRBV19; D gene: TRBD1; J gene: TRBJ1-1
CDR3 DNA: TGCAGCGGAAATTCAGGGGACACTGAAGCTTTCTTT; CDR3 protein: CSGNSGDTEAFF; clone size: NA; V gene: TRBV29-1; D gene: NA; J gene: TRBJ1-1
CDR3 DNA: TGTGCCAGTAGTATAGCCCCTCTCCGAGGGACAGGGGGCAAGGGGGAGCTGTTTTTT; CDR3 protein: CASSIAPLRGTGGKGELFF; clone size: NA; V gene: TRBV19; D gene: TRBD1; J gene: TRBJ2-2
CDR3 DNA: TGCGCCAGCAGCGTCGTTACTAGCGGCCAAGAGACCCAGTACTTC; CDR3 protein: CASSVVTSGQETQYF; clone size: NA; V gene: TRBV5-1; D gene: TRBD2; J gene: TRBJ2-5
CDR3 DNA: TGTGCCAGCAGTCGACCGTCAACGGGAAAGGATGAAGCTTTCTTT; CDR3 protein: CASSRPSTGKDEAFF; clone size: NA; V gene: TRBV6-5; D gene: NA; J gene: TRBJ1-1
CDR3 DNA: TGTGCCAGCTCACCAACGAAGGGCGGGTATGGCTACACCTTC; CDR3 protein: CASSPTKGGYGYTF; clone size: NA; V gene: TRBV18; D gene: NA; J gene: TRBJ1-2
CDR3 DNA: TGTGCCAGCAGCGCGAGGGCTACGTACCAAGAGACCCAGTACTTC; CDR3 protein: CASSARATYQETQYF; clone size: NA; V gene: TRBV7-2; D gene: NA; J gene: TRBJ2-5
CDR3 DNA: TGTGCCAGCAGCTTGACGGGAGTCTGGAACACAGATACGCAGTATTTT; CDR3 protein: CASSLTGVWNTDTQYF; clone size: NA; V gene: TRBV5-5; D gene: NA; J gene: TRBJ2-3
CDR3 DNA: TGTGCCTGGAGAAGCGGGTTGGAGGGTCAGCCCCAGCATTTT; CDR3 protein: CAWRSGLEGQPQHF; clone size: once; V gene: TRBV30; D gene: NA; J gene: TRBJ1-5
CDR3 DNA: TGTGCCAGCAGGCGTGGGGGGGGGTTTGCTGGCTACACCTTC; CDR3 protein: CASRRGGGFAGYTF; clone size: NA; V gene: TRBV5-4; D gene: NA; J gene: TRBJ1-2
CDR3 DNA: TGTGCCAGCAAACATCTGACAGGATACCAAGAGACCCAGTACTTC; CDR3 protein: CASKHLTGYQETQYF; clone size: NA; V gene: TRBV6-6; D gene: NA; J gene: TRBJ2-5
CDR3 DNA: TGTGCCAGCAGCTCCGCTACTAGTTTCAGTGAGCAGTACTTC; CDR3 protein: CASSSATSFSEQYF; clone size: NA; V gene: TRBV3-1/TRBV3-2; D gene: NA; J gene: TRBJ2-7
CDR3 DNA: TGTGCCAGCAGCTTGAGGACAGGGCTGAATCAGCCCCAGCATTTT; CDR3 protein: CASSLRTGLNQPQHF; clone size: NA; V gene: TRBV5-6; D gene: TRBD1; J gene: TRBJ1-5
CDR3 DNA: TGTGCCAGCAGACTCCAGACAGGGCCCGCCGATGAGCAGTTCTTC; CDR3 protein: CASRLQTGPADEQFF; clone size: NA; V gene: TRBV6-5; D gene: TRBD1; J gene: TRBJ2-1
CDR3 DNA: TGTGCCAGCAGCTTTGCGGGGACAGCTAATGAAAAACTGTTTTTT; CDR3 protein: CASSFAGTANEKLFF; clone size: once; V gene: TRBV7-2; D gene: TRBD1; J gene: TRBJ1-4
CDR3 DNA: TGTGCCAGCAGTTACTCAGCTCTGGATAATTCACCCCTCCACTTT; CDR3 protein: CASSYSALDNSPLHF; clone size: NA; V gene: TRBV6-5; D gene: NA; J gene: TRBJ1-6
CDR3 DNA: TGTGCCAGCAGCGACAGTCGTCAGGGAGAAGCTTTCTTT; CDR3 protein: CASSDSRQGEAFF; clone size: NA; V gene: TRBV7-9; D gene: NA; J gene: TRBJ1-1
CDR3 DNA: TGTGCCAGCAGTGAAGGGACAGCTAACTATGGCTACACCTTC; CDR3 protein: CASSEGTANYGYTF; clone size: NA; V gene: TRBV2; D gene: NA; J gene: TRBJ1-2
CDR3 DNA: TGTGCCAGCAGCGCTACATCAGACACTCGCTCTGGAAACACCATATATTTT; CDR3 protein: CASSATSDTRSGNTIYF; clone size: NA; V gene: TRBV9; D gene: NA; J gene: TRBJ1-3
CDR3 DNA: TGTGCCAGTAGTATCACACCCGGGGACTACAATGAGCAGTTCTTC; CDR3 protein: CASSITPGDYNEQFF; clone size: NA; V gene: TRBV19; D gene: NA; J gene: TRBJ2-1
CDR3 DNA: TGTGCCAGTAGTAGGTCAGACACCGGGGAGCTGTTTTTT; CDR3 protein: CASSRSDTGELFF; clone size: NA; V gene: TRBV19; D gene: NA; J gene: TRBJ2-2
CDR3 DNA: TGTGCCAGCAGTGAAGACAGCTCGACCGGGGAGCTGTTTTTT; CDR3 protein: CASSEDSSTGELFF; clone size: NA; V gene: TRBV25-1; D gene: NA; J gene: TRBJ2-2
CDR3 DNA: TGTGCCAGCAGCCAAGTTAGCGGGCTTGGAGAGACCCAGTACTTC; CDR3 protein: CASSQVSGLGETQYF; clone size: NA; V gene: TRBV4-2; D gene: TRBD2; J gene: TRBJ2-5
CDR3 DNA: TGTGCCAGCTCACCGGAGTTCAATCAGCCCCAGCATTTT; CDR3 protein: CASSPEFNQPQHF; clone size: once; V gene: TRBV18; D gene: NA; J gene: TRBJ1-5
CDR3 DNA: TGTGCCAGCAGGGGAGGGGGGCTGAACACTGAAGCTTTCTTT; CDR3 protein: CASRGGGLNTEAFF; clone size: NA; V gene: TRBV6-5; D gene: NA; J gene: TRBJ1-1
CDR3 DNA: TGTGCCAGCACAAGGGGGCCGAACACTGAAGCTTTCTTT; CDR3 protein: CASTRGPNTEAFF; clone size: NA; V gene: TRBV2; D gene: TRBD1; J gene: TRBJ1-1
CDR3 DNA: TGTGCCAGCACTGAGACATTATCGGGACTAGCGGGAGTCGGTGAGCAGTTCTTC; CDR3 protein: CASTETLSGLAGVGEQFF; clone size: NA; V gene: TRBV2; D gene: TRBD2; J gene: TRBJ2-1
CDR3 DNA: TGCGCCAGCAGCTTGGTTCCGGGGACTTGGGAGACCCAGTACTTC; CDR3 protein: CASSLVPGTWETQYF; clone size: NA; V gene: TRBV5-1; D gene: NA; J gene: TRBJ2-5
CDR3 DNA: TGTGCCAGCAGCTTGCTCTCTTATCAGGACTACACCTTC; CDR3 protein: CASSLLSYQDYTF; clone size: NA; V gene: TRBV7-9; D gene: NA; J gene: TRBJ1-2
CDR3 DNA: TGCGCCAGCAGCTCAGGGCCCCGGGGGGGAATAGGTGAAGCTTTCTTT; CDR3 protein: CASSSGPRGGIGEAFF; clone size: NA; V gene: TRBV5-1; D gene: NA; J gene: TRBJ1-1
CDR3 DNA: TGTGCCAGCAGTTGGGGCAGGGGTAAGAGTTGGACTGAAGCTTTCTTT; CDR3 protein: CASSWGRGKSWTEAFF; clone size: NA; V gene: TRBV27; D gene: NA; J gene: TRBJ1-1
CDR3 DNA: TGCGCCAGCAGTGAGTCGAGGCCAGGGTTAAGCAATCAGCCCCAGCATTTT; CDR3 protein: CASSESRPGLSNQPQHF; clone size: NA; V gene: TRBV10-2; D gene: NA; J gene: TRBJ1-5
CDR3 DNA: TGTGCCATCAGTACCGGGGGGGATCTAGGGAATGAGCAGTTCTTC; CDR3 protein: CAISTGGDLGNEQFF; clone size: NA; V gene: TRBV10-3; D gene: TRBD2; J gene: TRBJ2-1